The 18 T cell receptor beta chains listed next were all sequenced from one sample in a study of beta chain features in type 1 diabetes. Points from the study as a whole: Researchers report that Type 1 diabetes patients had moderately but significantly shorter TCRB CDR3s across all four CD4+ subsets.

No antigen has been assigned to these receptors. Reverse transcribing all isolated RNA meant expressed TCRB transcripts were sequenced. Using immunoSEQ multiplex PCR, the repertoire was profiled, and TCRdb retains in-frame clones only, with some absent. The repertoire holds about 150,000 clones, roughly an eighth seen once, with roughly 1.3% in the top ten. The sample was central memory CD4+ T cells from blood. The receptors shown here come from a young man with type 1 diabetes.

This clone was observed a few times. This chain links TRBV7-9 with TRBJ2-5, with D perhaps given as TRBD1 or TRBD2 (5 bases each). This CDR3 has 14 amino acids. Germline-derived CDR1 and CDR2 are SEHNR and FQNEAQ (reference sequence). With 4 bases removed from V and 5 bases from J, the gap between germline ends came to 14 bases. The CDR3 is CASSSSGPRETQYF. The DNA of the CDR3 is TGTGCCAGCAGCTCGTCGGGACCTCGGGAGACCCAGTACTTC. Full variable domain (outside the CDR3, taken from reference TRBV7-9 and TRBJ2-5): DTGVSQNPRHKITKRGQNVTFRCDPISEHNRLYWYRQTLGQGPEFLTYFQNEAQLEKSRLLSDRFSAERPKGSFSTLEIQRTEQGDSAMYLCASSSSGPRETQYFGPGTRLLVL.

Many counts were recorded for this clone. This chain joins TRBV29-1 and TRBJ2-6, with D tentatively TRBD2 (5 bases). Trimming took 3 bases from V and 2 from J, leaving 8 bases between them. There are 14 residues in the CDR3. Germline CDR1 and CDR2: SQVTM and ANQGSEA. The CDR3 nucleotides read TGCAGCGTTGACGGAGGACCTGGGGCCAACGTCCTGACTTTC. Its protein is CSVDGGPGANVLTF. Looking up the rest from reference TRBV29-1 and TRBJ2-6 gives the full variable domain: SAVISQKPSRDICQRGTSLTIQCQVDSQVTMMFWYRQQPGQSLTLIATANQGSEATYESGFVIDKFPISRPNLTFSTLTVSNMSPEDSSIYLCSVDGGPGANVLTFGAGSRLTVL.

This clone was detected a few times. Other DNA sequences from this sample encode an identical CDR3 as well. The chain carries TRBV5-6 and TRBJ1-2; D is undetermined. V shed 4 bases and J shed 3 bases, with 7 bases lying between them. Germline V gene lookup returns CDR1 SGHDT and CDR2 YYEEEE. The CDR3 has 12 amino acids. The CDR3 is CASSPGDYGYTF. CDR3 nucleotides: TGTGCCAGCAGCCCTGGGGACTATGGCTACACCTTC.

The chain is built from TRBV5-1 and TRBJ2-7; 12 nucleotides match TRBD2. J was trimmed by 4 bases and V by 3 bases; bases with no gene match: 2. The germline CDR1 and CDR2 sequences are SGHRS and YFSETQ. The CDR3 spans 14 residues. The CDR3 is CASSSGLAGYEQYF. The CDR3 DNA is TGCGCCAGCAGCTCCGGACTAGCGGGGTACGAGCAGTACTTC.

In this sample, this clone turned up a few times. The V gene is TRBV19, the J gene TRBJ2-3; TRBD1 aligns across 9 bases. The germline gives CDR1 LNHDA, CDR2 SQIVND (reference sequence). V trimming: 10 bases; J trimming: 4 bases; junction bases outside the gene matches: 12. The CDR3 totals 15 residues. CDR3 region: CATARDRAGSDTQYF. CDR3 bases: TGTGCCACCGCACGGGACAGGGCCGGGTCAGATACGCAGTATTTT.

This clone was counted only a few times. The rearrangement joins TRBV4-2 to TRBJ2-3; 8 positions match TRBD2. Trimming cost V 0 bases and J 1 base; bases outside gene matches: 6. The CDR3 is made up of 17 amino acids. The germline V gene has CDR1 LGHNA and CDR2 YNFKEQ. CDR3 residues: CASSQDLASGRTDTQYF. The DNA for the CDR3 is TGTGCCAGCAGCCAAGATCTGGCTAGCGGGCGCACAGATACGCAGTATTTT.

The J gene is TRBJ1-1, the V gene TRBV25-1; a possible D gene is TRBD1 (5 bases). The CDR3 has 15 amino acids. Trimming removed 11 bases from V and 0 bases from J, with 19 bases in between. Germline V gene lookup returns CDR1 MGHDK and CDR2 SYGVNS. CDR3 nucleotide sequence: TGTGCCCGCTCGGCGGGGGTGTCGATGAACACTGAAGCTTTCTTT. Residues: CARSAGVSMNTEAFF.

This clone was picked up a small number of times. V is TRBV28 and J is TRBJ1-1, with unresolved D. Trimming removed 2 bases at V and 9 bases at J, with 7 bases between. CDR1 and CDR2 (germline): MDHEN, SYDVKM. The CDR3 runs 11 residues. DNA for the CDR3: TGTGCCAGCAGTTTAGAAGATCAAGCTTTCTTT. The encoded protein is CASSLEDQAFF.

This clone has a handful of counts. The rearrangement joins TRBV6-5 to TRBJ2-2, with 7 bases fitting TRBD1. In germline, CDR1 is MNHEY, CDR2 SVGAGI. V lost 4 bases, J lost 5 bases, and 7 bases stayed unmatched. The CDR3 extends over 15 amino acids. The CDR3 sequence is CASSFSSQGTGELFF. CDR3 DNA sequence: TGTGCCAGCAGTTTCAGCTCACAGGGGACCGGGGAGCTGTTTTTT.

This clone was found a few times. The rearrangement joins TRBV11-3 to TRBJ2-7; D not certain. The CDR3 contains 15 residues. The germline V gene has CDR1 SGHNT and CDR2 YENEEA. Trimming shortened V by 3 bases and J by 0 bases, and 12 bases separated the two germline ends. The CDR3 sequence: CASSLGADSSYEQYF. CDR3 in DNA: TGTGCCAGCAGCTTGGGTGCGGATAGCTCCTACGAGCAGTACTTC.

The V and J genes are TRBV5-1 and TRBJ1-1, with D possibly TRBD1 on 5 matching bases. Germline CDR1 is SGHRS and CDR2 is YFSETQ. The V end lost 3 bases, the J end lost 0 bases, and 9 bases lay between the germline ends. This CDR3 has 14 residues. The DNA for the CDR3 is TGCGCCAGCAGCTCACAGGACATGAACACTGAAGCTTTCTTT. Protein sequence: CASSSQDMNTEAFF.

This clone has a handful of counts. The sample contains more than one DNA sequence encoding this CDR3. The rearrangement uses TRBV5-6 and TRBJ2-5; D uncertain. V was cut by 0 bases and J by 2 bases, with 8 bases left in between. Germline values: CDR1 SGHDT, CDR2 YYEEEE. The CDR3 has 14 amino acids. CDR3 coding DNA: TGTGCCAGCAGCTTGGAAAGGGTACAAGAGACCCAGTACTTC. This gives the protein CASSLERVQETQYF.

There are a few counts of this clone. V is TRBV15 and J is TRBJ1-1; 7 nucleotides align to TRBD1. The germline CDR1 and CDR2 sequences are LNHNV and YYDKDF (reference sequence). J gave up 6 bases and V 0 bases, and 4 bases lay outside the gene matches. The CDR3 totals 14 residues. In DNA form, the CDR3 reads TGTGCCACCAGCAGAGATCACCAGGGGGCTGAAGCTTTCTTT. Amino acids: CATSRDHQGAEAFF.

The sample holds a few counts of this clone. CDR3 amino acids: CASSAQGAANEKLFF. In DNA, the CDR3 is TGCGCCAGCAGCGCCCAGGGGGCGGCTAATGAAAAACTGTTTTTT. This chain joins TRBV5-1 and TRBJ1-4, with 8 bases that match TRBD1. This CDR3 region has 15 residues. Germline values: CDR1 SGHRS, CDR2 YFSETQ. V lost 4 bases and J lost 3; bases outside the gene matches: 5.

In this sample, this clone turned up a few times. The chain combines TRBV18 with TRBJ2-7, with D possibly being TRBD2 (6 bases). The CDR3 has 13 residues. Germline CDR1 KGHSH, CDR2 LQKENI. V was cut by 6 bases and J by 5 bases, with 14 bases left in between. The CDR3 loop is CASSLRAGHEQYF. The CDR3 bases are TGTGCCAGCTCCCTCCGCGCGGGGCACGAGCAGTACTTC. Together with reference TRBV18 and TRBJ2-7, the CDR3 gives the full variable domain: NAGVMQNPRHLVRRRGQEARLRCSPMKGHSHVYWYRQLPEEGLKFMVYLQKENIIDESGMPKERFSAEFPKEGPSILRIQQVVRGDSAAYFCASSLRAGHEQYFGPGTRLTVT.

V is TRBV4-1 and J is TRBJ1-6; D ambiguous. Per the germline V gene, CDR1 is MGHRA and CDR2 is YSYEKL. There are 15 residues in the CDR3. V lost 2 bases to trimming and J lost 7 bases, with 12 bases between them. The CDR3 region has the DNA TGCGCCAGCAGCCAAAGTGCAGGTCCGAATTCACCCCTCCACTTT. Translating gives CASSQSAGPNSPLHF.

This clone came up a few times. The chain couples TRBV30 to TRBJ2-7; D possibly corresponds to TRBD2 (7 bases). Trimming shortened V by 4 bases and J by 5 bases, and 15 bases separated the two germline ends. Germline values: CDR1 GTSNPN, CDR2 SVGIG (reference sequence). The CDR3 loop spans 13 amino acids. DNA for the CDR3: TGTGCCTGGACCATCGGGGGGCGGGACGAGCAGTACTTC. Its translation is CAWTIGGRDEQYF.

V gene TRBV15 combines with J gene TRBJ2-1; weak D call: TRBD2 (5 bases). The CDR3 has 15 amino acids. Germline loops: CDR1 LNHNV, CDR2 YYDKDF (reference sequence). Between the trimmed V and J ends, which lost 0 bases and 8 bases, there was a span of 14 bases. CDR3 bases: TGTGCCACCAGCAGAGATTCGTCCGGGAATGATGAGCAGTTCTTC. Translated, it gives CATSRDSSGNDEQFF.